This TCR beta chain originates from a study of blood T cell repertoires in COVID-19. Clones were sequenced by immunoSEQ multiplex PCR, and TCRdb holds only the in-frame ones, with some missing. The table lists 180,000 or so clones, 85% to 90% of them singletons. V shed 0 bases and J shed 5 bases, with 5 bases lying between them. The germline V gene encodes CDR1 SGHTA and CDR2 FQGTGA. This CDR3 is built from 14 residues. The receptor was isolated from a man aged 18 to 30 with active or convalescent COVID-19. The sample taken for sequencing was peripheral blood. The chain links TRBV7-3 to TRBJ1-6; D is unresolved. The CDR3 region is CASSLTNNNSPLHF. The CDR3 coding sequence is TGTGCCAGCAGCTTAACGAACAATAATTCACCCCTCCACTTT.